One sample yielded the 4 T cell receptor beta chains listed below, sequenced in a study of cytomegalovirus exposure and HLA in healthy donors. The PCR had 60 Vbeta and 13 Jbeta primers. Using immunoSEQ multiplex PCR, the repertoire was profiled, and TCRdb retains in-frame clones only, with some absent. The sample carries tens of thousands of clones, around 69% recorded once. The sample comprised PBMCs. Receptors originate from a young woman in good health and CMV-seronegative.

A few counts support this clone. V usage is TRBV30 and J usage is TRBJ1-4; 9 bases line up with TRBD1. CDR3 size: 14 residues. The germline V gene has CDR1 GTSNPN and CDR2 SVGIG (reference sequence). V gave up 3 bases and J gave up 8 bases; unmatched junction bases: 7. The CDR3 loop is CAWRFSGTGEKLFF. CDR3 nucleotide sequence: TGTGCCTGGAGGTTTTCCGGGACAGGGGAAAAACTGTTTTTT.

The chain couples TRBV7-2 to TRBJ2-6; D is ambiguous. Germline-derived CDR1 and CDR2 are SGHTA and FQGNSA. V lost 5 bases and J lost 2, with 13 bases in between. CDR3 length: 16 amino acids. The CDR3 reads CASSGMRWAGANVLTF. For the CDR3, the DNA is TGTGCCAGCAGCGGCATGAGGTGGGCTGGGGCCAACGTCCTGACTTTC.

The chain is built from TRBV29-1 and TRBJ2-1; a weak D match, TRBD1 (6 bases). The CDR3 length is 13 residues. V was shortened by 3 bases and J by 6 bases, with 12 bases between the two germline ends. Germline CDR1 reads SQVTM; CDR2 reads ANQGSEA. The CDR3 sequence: CSVDPTGFNEQFF. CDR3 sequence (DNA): TGCAGCGTTGACCCCACAGGGTTCAATGAGCAGTTCTTC.

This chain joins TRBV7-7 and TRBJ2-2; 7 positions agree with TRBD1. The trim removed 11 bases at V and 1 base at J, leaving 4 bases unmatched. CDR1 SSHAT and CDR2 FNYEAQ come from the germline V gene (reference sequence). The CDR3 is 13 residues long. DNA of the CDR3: TGTGCCTTACGGACAGGGAACACCGGGGAGCTGTTTTTT. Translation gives CALRTGNTGELFF.